This paragraph reports one T cell receptor (beta chain). Data came from immunoSEQ multiplex PCR; TCRdb stores just in-frame clones and leaves some out. The data show some 250,000 clones, with roughly 80% seen just once and less than 3.5% held by the top ten. The data stem from a study of blood T cell repertoires in COVID-19. Turning to the study itself: The cDNA or gDNA used as material had been derived from T cells, B-cell-depleted T cells, or PBMCs.

Per germline, CDR1 SGHTA and CDR2 FQGNSA. The CDR3 has 17 amino acids. V was pared by 5 bases and J by 4 bases, with 14 bases of the junction left unmatched. The chain uses TRBV7-2 and TRBJ2-7, with 10 bases aligning to TRBD1. The sequencing input was peripheral blood. The receptor was isolated from a woman aged 18-35 years with acute or convalescent COVID-19. The CDR3 loop reads CASSPHQLRDRGYEQYF. DNA for the CDR3: TGTGCCAGCAGCCCCCATCAACTCCGGGACAGGGGTTACGAGCAGTACTTC.